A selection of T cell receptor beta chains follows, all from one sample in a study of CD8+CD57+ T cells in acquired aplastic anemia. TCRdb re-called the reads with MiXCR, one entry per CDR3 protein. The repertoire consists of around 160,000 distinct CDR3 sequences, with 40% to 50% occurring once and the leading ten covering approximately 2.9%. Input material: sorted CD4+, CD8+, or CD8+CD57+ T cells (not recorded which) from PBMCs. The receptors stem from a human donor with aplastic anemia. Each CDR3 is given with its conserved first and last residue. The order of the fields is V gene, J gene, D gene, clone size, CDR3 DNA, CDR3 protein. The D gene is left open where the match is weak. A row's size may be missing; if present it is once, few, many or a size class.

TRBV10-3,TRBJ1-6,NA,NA,TGTGCCATCAGTGACCGGGACGGTCCTAATTCACCCCTCCACTTT,CAISDRDGPNSPLHF
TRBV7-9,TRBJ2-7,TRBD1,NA,TGTGCCACCCGGGACAGTTACGAGCAGTACTTC,CATRDSYEQYF
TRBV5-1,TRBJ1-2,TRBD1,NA,TGTGCCAGCAGCGCGGGGACAGGCCTATTCGACACCTTC,CASSAGTGLFDTF
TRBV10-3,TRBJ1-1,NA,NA,TGTGCCATCAGTTCCCCCGAGGGGAGGGGCACTGAAGCTCTCTTT,CAISSPEGRGTEALF
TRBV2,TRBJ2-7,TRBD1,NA,TGTGCCACGCGACAGGGCGGGGAGCAGTACTTC,CATRQGGEQYF
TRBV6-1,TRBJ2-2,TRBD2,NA,TGTGCCAGCCTCGGGGTAGCGGGAGCCACCGGGGAGCTGTTTTTT,CASLGVAGATGELFF
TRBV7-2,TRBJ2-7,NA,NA,TGTGCCAGCAGCTCCTTCGACGGGTACGAGCAGTACTTC,CASSSFDGYEQYF
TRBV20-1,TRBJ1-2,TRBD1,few,TGCAGTGCTAGAGAAGAAGGACAGGGGGTCTATGGCTACACCTTC,CSAREEGQGVYGYTF
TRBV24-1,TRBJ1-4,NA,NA,TGTGCCACCGGTGGAGGAGGGAAGGGCCTGTTTTTT,CATGGGGKGLFF
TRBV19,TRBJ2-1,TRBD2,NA,TGTGCCAGTAGTACGTATCTAGCGGGGGGGAAAAATGAGCAGTTCTTC,CASSTYLAGGKNEQFF
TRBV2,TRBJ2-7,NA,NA,TGTGCCAGCTTGTCTGCAAGCTCCTACGAGCAGTACTTC,CASLSASSYEQYF
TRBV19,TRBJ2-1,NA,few,TGTGCCAGTAGTTCTAGGATTAGCTCCTACAATGAGCAGTTCTTC,CASSSRISSYNEQFF
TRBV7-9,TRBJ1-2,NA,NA,TGTGCCAGCAGCTTAGGGAGTGGCTACACCTTC,CASSLGSGYTF
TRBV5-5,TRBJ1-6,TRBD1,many,TGTGCCAGCAGCCCTAGGACAGGGCACTCACCCCTCCACTTT,CASSPRTGHSPLHF
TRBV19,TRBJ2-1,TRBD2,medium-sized,TGTGCCAGTAGGGACCGACTAGCGGACAATGAGCAGTTCTTC,CASRDRLADNEQFF
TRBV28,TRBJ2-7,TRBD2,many,TGTGCCAGCAGTTTACATAGCGGGAGCTGGGAGCAGTACTTC,CASSLHSGSWEQYF
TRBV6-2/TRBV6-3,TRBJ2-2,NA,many,TGTGCCAGCGGTGGGGACACCGGGGAGCTGTTTTTT,CASGGDTGELFF
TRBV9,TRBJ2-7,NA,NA,TGTGCCAGCAGCGTCAGGGCAGACGGAGAGCAGTACTTC,CASSVRADGEQYF
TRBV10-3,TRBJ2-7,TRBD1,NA,TGTGCCATCGGGACAGTTAAAGAGCAGTACTTC,CAIGTVKEQYF
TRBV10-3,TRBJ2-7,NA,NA,TGTGCCATTGGGGGAGGTCCCTACGAGCAGTACTTC,CAIGGGPYEQYF
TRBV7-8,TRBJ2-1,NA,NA,TGTGCCAGCAGCTCTCCGGCAACGTTTGAGCAGTTCTTC,CASSSPATFEQFF
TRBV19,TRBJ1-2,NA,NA,TGTGCCAGTAGTATCCAGGGGAACTATGGCTACACCTTC,CASSIQGNYGYTF